This T cell receptor (beta chain) appears in the sequencing data of a study of long-term antiretroviral therapy in people with HIV. Findings and limits, study-wide: ART-treated samples gained diversity yet remained below transplant donor controls. Clones with expansion before ART led the repertoire at all time points.

Assay version v3.0 of immunoSEQ was used, and it was run at survey level. TCRdb's copy holds only in-frame clones and misses some; the assay was immunoSEQ multiplex PCR. The sample contains over 20,000 clones, 85% of which appear only once. Trimming removed 1 base at V and 4 bases at J, with 12 bases between. The CDR3 is made up of 14 amino acids. CDR1 is SGHRS, CDR2 YFSETQ, per germline. In the case of this clone: Its target is not known.

Each specimen consisted of about 1-11 million cryopreserved PBMC prior to extraction of DNA. The input for sequencing was unsorted PBMCs, taken 1.6 years after starting antiretroviral therapy. This receptor was taken from a man aged 35 to 55 with HIV. The V gene is TRBV5-1, the J gene TRBJ2-7, with D tentatively TRBD2 (5 bases). As DNA, the CDR3 is TGCGCCAGCAGCTTGCTGGGTAGCGAGTACGAGCAGTACTTC. The encoded protein is CASSLLGSEYEQYF.